This TCR beta chain derives from a study of CD8+CD57+ T cells in acquired aplastic anemia. The CDR3 is 15 residues long. Germline assignment: CDR1 WSHSY and CDR2 SAAADI. Of note for this clonotype: Germline is not matched at one junction end, which may reflect a read error.

Profiles of TCR beta VDJ and CDR3 were generated from a genomic DNA template. MiXCR was run by TCRdb on the reads, yielding one entry per CDR3 protein. The sample records more than 150,000 distinct CDR3 sequences, less than 65% being singletons. Material: sorted CD4+, CD8+, or CD8+CD57+ T cells (not recorded which) from PBMCs. This TCR was recovered from a human donor with severe aplastic anemia or a healthy control (not recorded which). The rearrangement joins TRBV10-2 to TRBJ2-7, with D perhaps TRBD1 (6 bases). The CDR3 loop is CAISGKVDRTYEQYF. The CDR3 DNA follows: TGCGCCATCAGTGGCAAAGTTGACAGGACCTACGAGCAGTACTTC.